The 22 T cell receptor beta chains in this list originate from one sample, sequenced in a study of blood T cells in healthy people across ages. It was with a sample-barcoded 5' primer and a J-beta primer mix that a second PCR of roughly 7 to 11 cycles was run. Via MiXCR, TCRdb re-called the 5' RACE reads, giving one row per CDR3 protein. The table records under 2,000,000 distinct CDR3 sequences, around 48% of them present only once. The sequenced sample was blood. These receptors originate from a middle-aged woman in good health.

This clonotype was detected a few times. The chain is built from TRBV7-3 and TRBJ2-3; 7 bases are shared with TRBD1. The V gene end was trimmed by 5 bases and the J gene end by 2 bases; junction bases not matched to a gene: 7. Germline CDR1 is SGHTA and CDR2 is FQGTGA. CDR3 size: 15 residues. The CDR3 sequence: CASSPTGIDTDTQYF. CDR3 bases: TGTGCCAGCAGCCCGACAGGGATCGACACAGATACGCAGTATTTT. Full variable domain (missing parts from reference TRBV7-3 and TRBJ2-3): GAGVSQTPSNKVTEKGKYVELRCDPISGHTALYWYRQSLGQGPEFLIYFQGTGAADDSGLPNDRFFAVRPEGSVSTLKIQRTERGDSAVYLCASSPTGIDTDTQYFGPGTRLTVL.

The genes are TRBV6-6 and TRBJ2-5; tentative D call: TRBD2 (5 bases). CDR1 and CDR2 from the germline V gene are MNHNY and SVGAGI (reference sequence). V lost 6 bases and J lost 2, with 13 bases in between. The CDR3 sequence is 14 residues long. This CDR3 reads CASSRSTNQETQYF. Here the CDR3 DNA reads TGTGCCAGCAGCCGCTCGACTAATCAAGAGACCCAGTACTTC.

Here the CDR3 reads CASSYSRDRGANGKGYTF. The CDR3 DNA is TGTGCCAGCAGTTATTCTCGGGACAGGGGTGCAAATGGTAAAGGCTACACCTTC. The rearrangement uses TRBV6-5 and TRBJ1-2; the match to TRBD1 covers 10 bases. Per germline, CDR1 MNHEY and CDR2 SVGAGI. Trimming at V came to 3 bases and at J to 8 bases, leaving 18 bases not matched to a gene. The CDR3 is 18 amino acids.

This sequence joins TRBV20-1 and TRBJ1-2, with TRBD1 identical over 8 bases. Per germline, CDR1 DFQATT and CDR2 SNEGSKA (reference sequence). V trimming: 3 bases; J trimming: 0 bases; junction bases outside the gene matches: 12. This CDR3 is 17 amino acids long. CDR3 sequence: CSARIPPGGQTNYGYTF. In nucleotides, the CDR3 is TGCAGTGCTAGGATCCCGCCAGGGGGCCAGACTAACTATGGCTACACCTTC.

The rearrangement uses TRBV6-5 and TRBJ2-3, with 10 nucleotides matching TRBD2. Germline loops: CDR1 MNHEY, CDR2 SVGAGI. The CDR3 length is 16 residues. V shed 7 bases and J 1 base; nucleotides not matched to a gene: 8. The CDR3 loop is CASNHQGTSGTDTQYF. The DNA of the CDR3 is TGTGCCAGCAATCACCAAGGGACTAGCGGCACAGATACGCAGTATTTT.

This clonotype has only a few counts. V is TRBV7-6 and J is TRBJ2-1, with D perhaps TRBD2 (7 bases). CDR1 SGHVS and CDR2 FNYEAQ come from the germline V gene. Trimming took off 2 bases at V and 3 bases at J, with 20 bases between the two ends. CDR3 length: 18 amino acids. CDR3 in DNA: TGTGCCAGCAGCTTAAGGGGTGGAGGGGGGGCACTCTACAATGAGCAGTTCTTC. Protein product: CASSLRGGGGALYNEQFF.

This clonotype was seen a handful of times. V is TRBV6-2 or TRBV6-3 and J is TRBJ2-4; 10 bases match TRBD1. The tail of the sequence fits TRBJ2-7 better, so the J call may be wrong. Germline CDR1 MNHEY, CDR2 SVGEGT. The length of the CDR3 is 15 residues. The CDR3 sequence is CASSYQGQGHYEQYF. CDR3 coding DNA: TGTGCCAGCAGTTACCAGGGACAGGGGCATTACGAGCAGTACTTC.

The chain employs TRBV9 and TRBJ2-1; possibly TRBD2 for D (7 bases). Germline V CDR1 and CDR2: SGDLS, YYNGEE. The CDR3 extends over 15 amino acids. The germline V and J ends were trimmed by 0 bases and 10 bases, with 17 bases remaining between them. CDR3 nucleotide sequence: TGTGCCAGCAGCGTAGGTGGCGGGGGCCATTACGAGCAGTTCTTC. It codes for CASSVGGGGHYEQFF. Variable domain in full (rest from reference TRBV9 and TRBJ2-1): DSGVTQTPKHLITATGQRVTLRCSPRSGDLSVYWYQQSLDQGLQFLIQYYNGEERAKGNILERFSAQQFPDLHSELNLSSLELGDSALYFCASSVGGGGHYEQFFGPGTRLTVL.

This chain links TRBV20-1 with TRBJ2-7; possible D gene TRBD1, 5 bases. CDR3 size: 14 residues. Trimming took off 1 base at V and 0 bases at J, with 10 bases between the two ends. Germline V gene sequence: CDR1 DFQATT, CDR2 SNEGSKA (reference sequence). CDR3 bases: TGCAGTGCTAGAGTAGGGGCAGGCTCCTACGAGCAGTACTTC. It codes for CSARVGAGSYEQYF.

J is TRBJ1-2 and V is TRBV4-2; a possible D gene is TRBD1 (5 bases). V was pared by 4 bases and J by 4 bases, with 19 bases between. Germline lookup yields CDR1 LGHNA and CDR2 YNFKEQ. This CDR3 region has 16 residues. The chain's CDR3 is CASSREADSGIYGYTF. DNA for the CDR3: TGTGCCAGCAGCCGGGAAGCTGACAGCGGAATCTATGGCTACACCTTC.

This clonotype occurred a few times. The chain recombines TRBV5-1 with TRBJ2-1, with D perhaps matching TRBD1 or TRBD2 (5 bases each). The germline V gene encodes CDR1 SGHRS and CDR2 YFSETQ. V shed 0 bases and J shed 6 bases, with 10 bases lying between them. There are 14 residues in the CDR3. The CDR3 spells CASSLEGTGNEQFF. The CDR3 coding sequence is TGCGCCAGCAGCTTGGAGGGGACCGGCAATGAGCAGTTCTTC. Full variable domain (outside the CDR3, taken from reference TRBV5-1 and TRBJ2-1): KAGVTQTPRYLIKTRGQQVTLSCSPISGHRSVSWYQQTPGQGLQFLFEYFSETQRNKGNFPGRFSGRQFSNSRSEMNVSTLELGDSALYLCASSLEGTGNEQFFGPGTRLTVL.

The chain links TRBV4-2 to TRBJ1-2; 8 nucleotides align to TRBD1. Germline V lookup: CDR1 LGHNA, CDR2 YNFKEQ. J gave up 2 bases and V 0 bases, and 8 bases lay outside the gene matches. CDR3 size: 17 residues. CDR3 sequence (DNA): TGTGCCAGCAGCCAAGAGAGTGGCCAGGGGGCAAACTATGGCTACACCTTC. Residues: CASSQESGQGANYGYTF.

J is TRBJ1-4 and V is TRBV18; 8 bases line up with TRBD1. There are 12 residues in the CDR3. CDR1 is KGHSH, CDR2 LQKENI, per germline. V shed 6 bases, J shed 14 bases, and the junction held 8 bases outside the gene matches. CDR3 loop: CASSPDRERLFF. CDR3 coding DNA: TGTGCCAGCTCGCCGGACAGGGAAAGGCTGTTTTTT.

V gene TRBV20-1 combines with J gene TRBJ2-7; D is ambiguous. This CDR3 has 17 amino acids. V was trimmed by 5 bases and J by 2 bases, leaving 25 bases between them. Per the germline V gene, CDR1 is DFQATT and CDR2 is SNEGSKA (reference sequence). CDR3 amino acids: CSAGRPARIHLPYEQYF. As DNA, the CDR3 is TGCAGTGCTGGCCGCCCAGCACGGATCCACCTACCCTACGAGCAGTACTTC.

The chain is built from TRBV5-1 and TRBJ2-3, with 9 bases fitting TRBD1. Germline V gene sequence: CDR1 SGHRS, CDR2 YFSETQ. The junction had 8 bases not matched to a gene; V was cut back by 5 bases and J by 1 base. The CDR3 runs to 16 residues. CDR3 residues: CASRSGTGSRTDTQYF. The CDR3 DNA follows: TGCGCCAGCAGGTCGGGGACAGGGTCCCGCACAGATACGCAGTATTTT.

The gene calls are TRBV28 and TRBJ2-7, with 12 bases identical to TRBD2. The end of the DNA is better explained by TRBJ2-5, so the J call may be wrong. This CDR3 has 15 amino acids. Looked up from germline, CDR1 is MDHEN and CDR2 is SYDVKM. The CDR3 here is CASSPGLAGTETQYF. CDR3 nucleotide sequence: TGTGCCAGCAGCCCCGGACTAGCGGGGACGGAGACCCAGTACTTC.

In its sample, this clonotype was seen a few times. This sequence joins TRBV20-1 and TRBJ2-5; 10 nucleotides align to TRBD1. V gave up 1 base and J gave up 4 bases; unmatched junction bases: 9. CDR1 DFQATT and CDR2 SNEGSKA come from the germline V gene (reference sequence). The length of the CDR3 is 16 residues. CDR3 residues: CSARVYPGQGRETQYF. The CDR3, as DNA: TGCAGTGCTAGAGTGTACCCGGGACAGGGGCGAGAGACCCAGTACTTC.

The chain joins TRBV12-3 or TRBV12-4 to TRBJ2-3, with D possibly TRBD1 on 6 matching bases. The CDR3 is made up of 12 amino acids. The ends were cut back, 5 bases at V and 11 bases at J, with 14 bases in the middle. CDR3 DNA: TGTGCCAGCAGTCGGGACACCGGACAGCAGTATTTT. Translating gives CASSRDTGQQYF.

In this sample, this clonotype turned up a few times. The J gene is TRBJ2-7, the V gene TRBV12-3 or TRBV12-4; perhaps TRBD1 as D (6 bases). V gave up 2 bases and J gave up 4 bases, with 21 bases separating them. This CDR3 has 17 residues. CDR3 loop: CASSLKPSTGPQYEQYF. Written as DNA, the CDR3 is TGTGCCAGCAGTTTAAAGCCCTCGACAGGCCCACAGTACGAGCAGTACTTC.

This clonotype was seen many times. Relative to the germline gene, one junction end is altered; a read error may explain this. This chain joins TRBV5-1 and TRBJ2-1; no clear D gene. The CDR3 has 11 residues. Germline CDR1 reads SGHRS; CDR2 reads YFSETQ. Written as DNA, the CDR3 is TGTGCCAGCAGCTTAGGCAGCGAGCAGTTCTTC. This gives the protein CASSLGSEQFF. The variable domain in full, with the rest retrieved from reference TRBV5-1 and TRBJ2-1, is KAGVTQTPRYLIKTRGQQVTLSCSPISGHRSVSWYQQTPGQGLQFLFEYFSETQRNKGNFPGRFSGRQFSNSRSEMNVSTLELGDSALYLCASSLGSEQFFGPGTRLTVL.

The rearrangement links TRBV7-9 to TRBJ1-2; 7 bases are a match to TRBD1. There are 15 residues in the CDR3. CDR1 is SEHNR and CDR2 is FQNEAQ in the germline V gene (reference sequence). J lost 3 bases, V lost 5 bases, and 9 bases had no gene match. CDR3 DNA: TGTGCCAGCAGCCCCGTAAGGGGGCAGGACTATGGCTACACCTTC. As protein: CASSPVRGQDYGYTF. Variable domain in full (rest from reference TRBV7-9 and TRBJ1-2): DTGVSQNPRHKITKRGQNVTFRCDPISEHNRLYWYRQTLGQGPEFLTYFQNEAQLEKSRLLSDRFSAERPKGSFSTLEIQRTEQGDSAMYLCASSPVRGQDYGYTFGSGTRLTVV.

The V gene is TRBV7-2, the J gene TRBJ2-4; D gene uncertain. The J call may be in error: the DNA end matches TRBJ2-7 better. This CDR3 comprises 14 residues. Germline V gene lookup returns CDR1 SGHTA and CDR2 FQGNSA. The CDR3 protein is CASSLGTVWAEQYF. CDR3 coding DNA: TGTGCCAGCAGCTTAGGGACGGTGTGGGCCGAGCAGTACTTC.